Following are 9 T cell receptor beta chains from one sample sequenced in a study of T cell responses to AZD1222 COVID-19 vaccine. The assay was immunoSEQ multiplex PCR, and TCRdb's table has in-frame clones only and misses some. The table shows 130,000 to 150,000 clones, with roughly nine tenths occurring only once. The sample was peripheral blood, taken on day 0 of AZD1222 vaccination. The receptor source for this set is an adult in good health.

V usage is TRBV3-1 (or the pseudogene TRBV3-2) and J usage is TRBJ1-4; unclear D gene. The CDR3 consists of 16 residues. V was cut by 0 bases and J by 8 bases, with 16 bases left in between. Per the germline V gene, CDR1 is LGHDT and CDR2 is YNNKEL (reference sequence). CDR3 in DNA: TGTGCCAGCAGCCAAGAATCCCGTCGGACTAGCGAAAAACTGTTTTTT. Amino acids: CASSQESRRTSEKLFF.

CDR3 coding DNA: TGTGCCACCAGTGATCGGGACGCCCGGACCTACAATGAGCAGTTCTTC. This sequence encodes CATSDRDARTYNEQFF. The chain couples TRBV24-1 to TRBJ2-1, with D possibly being TRBD1 or TRBD2 (5 bases each). V lost 3 bases, J lost 2 bases, and 13 bases lay in between. The germline V gene encodes CDR1 KGHDR and CDR2 SFDVKD. CDR3 length equals 16 residues.

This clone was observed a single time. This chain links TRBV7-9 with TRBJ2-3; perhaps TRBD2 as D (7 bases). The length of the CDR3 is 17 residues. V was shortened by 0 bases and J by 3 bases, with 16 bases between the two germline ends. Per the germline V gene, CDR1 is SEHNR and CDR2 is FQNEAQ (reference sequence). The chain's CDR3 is CASSLALRGGRTDTQYF. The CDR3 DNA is TGTGCCAGCAGCTTAGCGTTAAGGGGGGGAAGGACAGATACGCAGTATTTT.

This chain's CDR3 is CATLGGPNSPLHF. CDR3 DNA: TGTGCCACCCTTGGGGGGCCTAATTCACCCCTCCACTTT. The chain carries TRBV10-3 and TRBJ1-6; D is possibly TRBD1 (6 bases). The CDR3 extends over 13 amino acids. Germline CDR1 ENHRY, CDR2 SYGVKD. V lost 10 bases to trimming and J lost 6 bases, with 13 bases between them.

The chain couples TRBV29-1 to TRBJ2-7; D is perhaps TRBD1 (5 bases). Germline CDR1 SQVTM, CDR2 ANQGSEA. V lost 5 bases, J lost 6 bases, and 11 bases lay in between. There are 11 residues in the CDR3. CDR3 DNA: TGCAGCGTTAGACAGTATCTCGAGCAGTACTTC. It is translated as CSVRQYLEQYF.

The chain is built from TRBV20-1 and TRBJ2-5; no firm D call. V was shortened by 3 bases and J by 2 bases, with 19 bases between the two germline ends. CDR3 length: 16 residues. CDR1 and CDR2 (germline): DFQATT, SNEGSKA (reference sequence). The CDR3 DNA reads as TGCAGTGCTAGTCTCCCGCGTGGTGGAACGCAAGAGACCCAGTACTTC. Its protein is CSASLPRGGTQETQYF.

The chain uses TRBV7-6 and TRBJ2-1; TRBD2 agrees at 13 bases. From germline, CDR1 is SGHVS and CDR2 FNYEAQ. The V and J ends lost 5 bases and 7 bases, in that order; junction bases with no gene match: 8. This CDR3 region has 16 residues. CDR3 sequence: CASSRTGTSGANEQFF. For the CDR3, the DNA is TGTGCCAGCAGCCGGACCGGGACTAGCGGGGCTAATGAGCAGTTCTTC.

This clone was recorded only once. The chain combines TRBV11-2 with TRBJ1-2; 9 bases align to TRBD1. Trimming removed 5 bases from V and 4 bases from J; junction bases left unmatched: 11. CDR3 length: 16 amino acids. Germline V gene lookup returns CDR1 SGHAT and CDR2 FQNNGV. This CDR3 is CASSPTTGGKFYGYTF. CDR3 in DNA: TGTGCCAGCAGCCCCACAACAGGGGGCAAATTCTATGGCTACACCTTC.

CDR3 sequence: CASSIAGKVGEKLFF. CDR3 sequence (DNA): TGTGCCAGTAGTATAGCAGGGAAGGTGGGGGAAAAACTGTTTTTT. The chain uses TRBV19 and TRBJ1-4; TRBD1 is a possible D gene (5 bases). This CDR3 has 15 residues. CDR1 and CDR2 from the germline V gene are LNHDA and SQIVND (reference sequence). Deletions cut 1 base from V and 8 bases from J, with 14 bases between.